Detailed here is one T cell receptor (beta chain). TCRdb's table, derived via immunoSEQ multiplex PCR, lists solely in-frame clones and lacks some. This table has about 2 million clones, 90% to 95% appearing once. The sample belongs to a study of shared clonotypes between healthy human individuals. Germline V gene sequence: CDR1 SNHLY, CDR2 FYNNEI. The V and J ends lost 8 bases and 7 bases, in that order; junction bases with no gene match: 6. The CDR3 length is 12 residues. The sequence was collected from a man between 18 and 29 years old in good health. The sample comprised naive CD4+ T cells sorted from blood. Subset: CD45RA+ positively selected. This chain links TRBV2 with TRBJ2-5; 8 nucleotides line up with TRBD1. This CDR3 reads CASGQGAGTQYF. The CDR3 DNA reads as TGTGCCAGCGGCCAGGGGGCAGGGACCCAGTACTTC.